These 30 T cell receptor beta chains originate from one sample sequenced in a study of CD8+CD57+ T cells in acquired aplastic anemia. Genomic DNA, the template, was used for profiling of the TCR beta VDJ and CDR3. TCRdb itself ran the reads through MiXCR, one entry per CDR3 protein. The repertoire holds around 51,000 distinct CDR3 sequences, with approximately 72% as singletons. Sequenced: sorted CD4+, CD8+, or CD8+CD57+ T cells (not recorded which) from PBMCs. The receptors originated from a human donor in good health, serving as a control.

The sample holds a few counts of this clonotype. The CDR3 loop reads CATSDLSNEQFF. The CDR3 DNA reads TGTGCCACCAGTGACCTGAGCAATGAGCAGTTCTTC. The chain has TRBV24-1 and TRBJ2-1; D not certain. Germline values: CDR1 KGHDR, CDR2 SFDVKD. There are 12 residues in the CDR3. V lost 4 bases and J lost 6, with 6 bases in between.

V and J are TRBV7-2 and TRBJ1-2; D call uncertain. The length of the CDR3 is 13 residues. V lost 1 base, J lost 7 bases, and 10 bases lay in between. Germline V gene data show CDR1 as SGHTA and CDR2 as FQGNSA. The CDR3, as DNA: TGTGCCAGCAGCTTAGGGTCTGTAGCTGGCTACACCTTC. It yields the protein CASSLGSVAGYTF.

The chain combines TRBV15 with TRBJ2-1, with D possibly being TRBD1 (6 bases). Trimming removed 3 bases at V and 12 bases at J, with 21 bases between. CDR1 is LNHNV, CDR2 YYDKDF, per germline (reference sequence). The CDR3 sequence is 15 residues long. DNA for the CDR3: TGTGCCACCAGCAGCTTGGCAGGGGTGACAGATACGCAGTTCTTC. Translating gives CATSSLAGVTDTQFF.

The chain has TRBV2 and TRBJ2-3, with D possibly matching TRBD2 (6 bases). Trimming removed 7 bases from V and 0 bases from J, with 14 bases in between. Germline V gene sequence: CDR1 SNHLY, CDR2 FYNNEI. The CDR3 sequence is 15 residues long. This chain's CDR3 is CASTPGRGSTDTQYF. The DNA for the CDR3 is TGTGCCAGCACCCCCGGGAGAGGAAGCACAGATACGCAGTATTTT. Using reference TRBV2 and TRBJ2-3 for the parts outside the CDR3, the full variable domain is EPEVTQTPSHQVTQMGQEVILRCVPISNHLYFYWYRQILGQKVEFLVSFYNNEISEKSEIFDDQFSVERPDGSNFTLKIRSTKLEDSAMYFCASTPGRGSTDTQYFGPGTRLTVL.

The chain uses TRBV25-1 and TRBJ1-6; D possibly corresponds to TRBD1 (5 bases). The CDR3 covers 16 residues. CDR1 is MGHDK, CDR2 SYGVNS, per germline. The V and J ends lost 2 bases and 4 bases respectively, with 12 bases between them. The CDR3 region is CASSEEGGHYNSPLHF. The CDR3 coding sequence is TGTGCCAGCAGTGAAGAGGGAGGACATTATAATTCACCCCTCCACTTT. Filled out from reference TRBV25-1 and TRBJ1-6, the complete variable domain reads EADIYQTPRYLVIGTGKKITLECSQTMGHDKMYWYQQDPGMELHLIHYSYGVNSTEKGDLSSESTVSRIRTEHFPLTLESARPSHTSQYLCASSEEGGHYNSPLHFGNGTRLTVT.

This clonotype has only one observation. A read error is possible here, since a much larger clone lies one base away. The V gene is TRBV9, the J gene TRBJ2-2, with a weak D call TRBD2 (5 bases). Germline V CDR1 and CDR2: SGDLS, YYNGEE. This CDR3 region has 9 residues. CDR3 region: CANTGELLF. For the CDR3, the DNA is TGTGCGAACACCGGGGAGCTGCTTTTT.

J is TRBJ2-3 and V is TRBV9, with 7 bases identical to TRBD2. The CDR3 consists of 15 residues. V dropped 0 bases and J dropped 2; count of bases not matched to a gene: 3. Germline CDR1 and CDR2: SGDLS and YYNGEE. The CDR3 sequence: CASSVGGSNTDTQYF. As DNA, the CDR3 is TGTGCCAGCAGCGTAGGCGGGAGCAACACAGATACGCAGTATTTT.

The rearrangement joins TRBV20-1 to TRBJ1-2; no clear D gene. The CDR3 is 11 amino acids. CDR1 and CDR2 (germline): DFQATT, SNEGSKA (reference sequence). Between the trimmed V and J ends, which lost 1 base and 5 bases, there was a span of 5 bases. The CDR3 loop reads CSARVGYGYTF. For the CDR3, the DNA is TGCAGTGCTAGAGTGGGGTATGGCTACACCTTC.

This clonotype was found a few times. The V call is TRBV14, the J call TRBJ1-2; no firm D call. CDR1 and CDR2 (germline): SGHDN, FVKESK. The CDR3 length is 13 residues. V was cut by 1 base and J by 4 bases, with 7 bases left in between. For the CDR3, the DNA is TGTGCCAGCAGCCAAGGGGCTCTCTATGGCTACACCTTC. Protein: CASSQGALYGYTF.

This clonotype was counted only a few times. The rearrangement joins TRBV20-1 to TRBJ1-6; 7 nucleotides align to TRBD1. The CDR3 consists of 13 residues. V lost 5 bases and J lost 9; bases outside the gene matches: 7. Per the germline V gene, CDR1 is DFQATT and CDR2 is SNEGSKA (reference sequence). CDR3: CSARQGRGSPLHF. CDR3 in DNA: TGCAGTGCTCGACAGGGTCGAGGTTCACCCCTCCACTTT.

There are a few counts of this clonotype. This chain uses TRBV19 with TRBJ2-7; TRBD2 aligns across 7 bases. The CDR3 length is 14 residues. V shed 1 base, J shed 4 bases, and the junction held 4 bases outside the gene matches. Germline assignment: CDR1 LNHDA and CDR2 SQIVND (reference sequence). The CDR3 DNA reads TGTGCCAGTAGTATAGGGCAGGGAGGGTACGAGCAGTACTTC. Its translation is CASSIGQGGYEQYF.

The chain uses TRBV19 and TRBJ1-1; the D gene is possibly TRBD1 (5 bases). V was trimmed by 8 bases and J by 1 base, leaving 14 bases between them. Per the germline V gene, CDR1 is LNHDA and CDR2 is SQIVND (reference sequence). The length of the CDR3 is 14 residues. CDR3 nucleotide sequence: TGTGCCAGTGCCCGGGGGGACCAGAACACTGAAGCTTTCTTT. Its translation: CASARGDQNTEAFF.

V usage is TRBV5-4 and J usage is TRBJ1-3; D may be TRBD1 (6 bases). Germline V gene data show CDR1 as SGHNT and CDR2 as YYREEE (reference sequence). The V end lost 2 bases, the J end lost 4 bases, and 19 bases lay between the germline ends. This CDR3 has 17 residues. CDR3 in DNA: TGTGCCAGCAGCTTCAGCCCCACAGGGAGTACAGGAAACACCATATATTTT. It is translated as CASSFSPTGSTGNTIYF. The full variable domain, completed using reference TRBV5-4 and TRBJ1-3, is ETGVTQSPTHLIKTRGQQVTLRCSSQSGHNTVSWYQQALGQGPQFIFQYYREEENGRGNFPPRFSGLQFPNYSSELNVNALELDDSALYLCASSFSPTGSTGNTIYFGEGSWLTVV.

This chain uses TRBV9 with TRBJ1-2; the match to TRBD1 covers 7 bases. The V segment lost 1 base and the J segment 4 bases; nucleotides outside the gene matches: 7. Germline CDR1 and CDR2: SGDLS and YYNGEE. This CDR3 has 15 residues. CDR3 DNA sequence: TGTGCCAGCAGCGTAAACAGGGGATGGGGCTATGGCTACACCTTC. Translated: CASSVNRGWGYGYTF. Full variable domain (outside the CDR3, taken from reference TRBV9 and TRBJ1-2): DSGVTQTPKHLITATGQRVTLRCSPRSGDLSVYWYQQSLDQGLQFLIQYYNGEERAKGNILERFSAQQFPDLHSELNLSSLELGDSALYFCASSVNRGWGYGYTFGSGTRLTVV.

This clonotype has only one observation. The chain recombines TRBV19 with TRBJ2-7, with D possibly called TRBD1 or TRBD2 (5 bases each). The CDR3 loop spans 15 amino acids. The V gene lost 3 bases and the J gene lost 0 bases, with 12 bases spanning the gap. CDR1 and CDR2 (germline): LNHDA, SQIVND (reference sequence). CDR3: CASSIKPGSSYEQYF. The CDR3 nucleotides read TGTGCCAGTAGTATTAAGCCAGGGAGCTCCTACGAGCAGTACTTC.

This clonotype appeared many times. V is TRBV29-1 and J is TRBJ2-5, with 9 bases identical to TRBD1. The CDR3 has 15 amino acids. The J segment lost 2 bases and the V segment lost 3 bases, leaving 7 bases of the junction unmatched. Looked up from germline, CDR1 is SQVTM and CDR2 is ANQGSEA. Here the CDR3 DNA reads TGCAGCGTTGAGACGGACAGGGGAGTTCAAGAGACCCAGTACTTC. Translation: CSVETDRGVQETQYF.

J is TRBJ2-1 and V is TRBV9; 10 bases align to TRBD2. This CDR3 has 16 amino acids. The junction had 11 bases not matched to a gene; V was cut back by 2 bases and J by 9 bases. Germline values: CDR1 SGDLS, CDR2 YYNGEE. This chain's CDR3 is CASSVPSGGPSSEQFF. In DNA form, the CDR3 reads TGTGCCAGCAGCGTCCCTAGCGGGGGTCCCTCTAGTGAGCAGTTCTTC. The full variable domain, completed using reference TRBV9 and TRBJ2-1, is DSGVTQTPKHLITATGQRVTLRCSPRSGDLSVYWYQQSLDQGLQFLIQYYNGEERAKGNILERFSAQQFPDLHSELNLSSLELGDSALYFCASSVPSGGPSSEQFFGPGTRLTVL.

V gene TRBV29-1 combines with J gene TRBJ2-1; D tentatively reads TRBD1 or TRBD2 (5 bases each). The V and J ends lost 4 bases and 6 bases respectively, with 16 bases between them. The CDR3 has 14 residues. The germline V gene has CDR1 SQVTM and CDR2 ANQGSEA. Written as DNA, the CDR3 is TGCAGCGTTGCGGGTCGGGGCTCGGGCAATGAGCAGTTCTTC. This encodes CSVAGRGSGNEQFF.

This clonotype showed up just a few times. V usage is TRBV12-3 or TRBV12-4 and J usage is TRBJ1-2; possible D gene TRBD1, 5 bases. The CDR3 is 12 amino acids. V lost 6 bases and J 8 bases, leaving 13 bases between the germline ends. The CDR3 nucleotides are TGTGCCAGCAGAACCCAGGGAGGCGGCTACACCTTC. Translating gives CASRTQGGGYTF.

The table lists this clonotype with many counts. The V gene is TRBV19, the J gene TRBJ2-1; D possibly corresponds to TRBD2 (7 bases). V was pared by 2 bases and J by 7 bases, with 21 bases between. CDR3 length equals 17 residues. Germline CDR1 LNHDA, CDR2 SQIVND (reference sequence). The DNA for the CDR3 is TGTGCCAGTAGTATAAATACGGCGGGGGCAGCTTGGAATGAGCAGTTCTTC. Encoded protein: CASSINTAGAAWNEQFF.

The rearrangement links TRBV11-1 to TRBJ2-7; TRBD1 might be the D (6 bases). Per germline, CDR1 SGHAT and CDR2 FQDESV (reference sequence). Trimming removed 3 bases from V and 3 bases from J, with 18 bases in between. This CDR3 contains 16 residues. The CDR3 region is CASSLRLTGTHYEQYF. The CDR3 region has the DNA TGTGCCAGCAGCTTGAGGCTGACCGGGACACACTACGAGCAGTACTTC.

The chain has TRBV29-1 and TRBJ2-7; the D gene is possibly TRBD2 (6 bases). The germline gives CDR1 SQVTM, CDR2 ANQGSEA. Trimming pared 8 bases from V and 3 bases from J, leaving 17 bases between. The CDR3 runs 13 residues. CDR3 sequence: CSFKGFGGYEQYF. The CDR3 DNA sequence: TGCAGCTTTAAAGGGTTCGGGGGCTACGAGCAGTACTTC.

The chain has TRBV4-2 and TRBJ1-1; tentative D call: TRBD1 (6 bases). The CDR3 sequence is 15 residues long. The germline V gene has CDR1 LGHNA and CDR2 YNFKEQ. Trimming removed 4 bases at V and 1 base at J, with 13 bases between. The CDR3 sequence is CASSLNPTGNTEAFF. As DNA, the CDR3 is TGTGCCAGCAGCCTCAACCCGACAGGGAACACTGAAGCTTTCTTT.

The chain employs TRBV2 and TRBJ2-7; TRBD1 matches at 7 bases. This CDR3 comprises 13 residues. CDR1 is SNHLY and CDR2 is FYNNEI in the germline V gene. The trim removed 5 bases at V and 3 bases at J, leaving 4 bases unmatched. The CDR3 bases are TGTGCCAGCAGTTGGACAGGTGACTACGAGCAGTACTTC. It specifies CASSWTGDYEQYF.

The rearrangement links TRBV2 to TRBJ1-6, with D perhaps TRBD1 (6 bases). Germline loops: CDR1 SNHLY, CDR2 FYNNEI. The CDR3 is made up of 14 amino acids. Trimming pared 4 bases from V and 6 bases from J, leaving 10 bases between. For the CDR3, the DNA is TGTGCCAGCAGTGTGGAACAGGGTAATTCACCCCTCCACTTT. Translation gives CASSVEQGNSPLHF.

In this sample, this clonotype turned up once. This chain links TRBV5-1 with TRBJ2-1; D is undetermined. Trimming cost V 2 bases and J 0 bases, with 6 bases left between them. Germline assignment: CDR1 SGHRS and CDR2 YFSETQ. The CDR3 totals 14 residues. The CDR3 here is CASSFGNSYNEQFF. DNA for the CDR3: TGCGCCAGCAGCTTTGGAAACTCCTACAATGAGCAGTTCTTC.

This clonotype was observed at least ten times. The chain links TRBV13 to TRBJ2-6; 8 nucleotides line up with TRBD1. This CDR3 spans 18 amino acids. Germline V gene sequence: CDR1 PRHDT, CDR2 FYEKMQ (reference sequence). Unmatched junction bases numbered 9, after V lost 5 bases and J lost 0 bases. CDR3 region: CASSRMGQASSGANVLTF. As DNA, the CDR3 is TGTGCCAGCAGCCGGATGGGACAGGCCAGCTCTGGGGCCAACGTCCTGACTTTC. The variable domain in full, with the rest retrieved from reference TRBV13 and TRBJ2-6, is AAGVIQSPRHLIKEKRETATLKCYPIPRHDTVYWYQQGPGQDPQFLISFYEKMQSDKGSIPDRFSAQQFSDYHSELNMSSLELGDSALYFCASSRMGQASSGANVLTFGAGSRLTVL.

J is TRBJ2-3 and V is TRBV10-3, with D uncertain. This CDR3 spans 12 amino acids. Germline V lookup: CDR1 ENHRY, CDR2 SYGVKD. V was pared by 3 bases and J by 1 base, with 2 bases between. The CDR3 DNA sequence: TGTGCCATCAGTGACGGCACAGATACGCAGTATTTT. This codes for CAISDGTDTQYF.

This clonotype was observed a handful of times. Here the CDR3 reads CASRRDRGNEKLFF. In DNA, the CDR3 is TGTGCCAGCAGGAGGGACAGGGGAAATGAAAAACTGTTTTTT. The chain combines TRBV12-3 or TRBV12-4 with TRBJ1-4, with 10 bases that match TRBD1. Trimming removed 6 bases from V and 5 bases from J; junction bases left unmatched: 3. The CDR3 length is 14 residues.

This clonotype showed up just a few times. CDR3 coding DNA: TGCAGCGTTGAAGACACGCTAGCGGGAGTGGGAGATACGCAGTATTTT. Translation: CSVEDTLAGVGDTQYF. This chain joins TRBV29-1 and TRBJ2-3; 10 nucleotides agree with TRBD2. The CDR3 loop spans 16 amino acids. Germline CDR1 reads SQVTM; CDR2 reads ANQGSEA. The V segment lost 0 bases and the J segment 5 bases; nucleotides outside the gene matches: 8.